This TCR beta chain comes out of a study of Ad26.COV2.S vaccination and SARS-CoV-2 variants. Overall study results and limits: In vaccinated individuals, spike-specific CD8+ and CD4+ T cell responses reportedly displayed substantial breadth. Placebo and vaccine recipients had non-spike TCR breadth that was similar.

The treatment: roughly 19 received Ad26.COV2.S at low or high dose, single or two shots; five or six received placebo; per-sample allocation not given. Samples were taken on day 63 after the first vaccine or placebo injection. Vaccine was an Ad26 vector expressing Wuhan-strain SARS-CoV-2 spike. The V segment lost 4 bases and the J segment 8 bases; nucleotides outside the gene matches: 8. This CDR3 comprises 16 residues. Germline assignment: CDR1 MNHNS and CDR2 SASEGT. With respect to this clone: Its antigen remains unknown.

The protocol was immunoSEQ multiplex PCR, while the TCRdb copy is restricted to in-frame clones and leaves out a portion. The profile shows about 680,000 clones, more than 70% of them singletons. The chain joins TRBV6-1 to TRBJ2-1; TRBD2 aligns across 13 bases. Sequencing used peripheral blood, obtained in a trial of Ad26.COV2.S vaccine versus placebo. This receptor was taken from a person aged 18-65 years who received the Ad26.COV2.S COVID-19 vaccine or a placebo. The CDR3 bases are TGTGCCAGCAGTGGACGGACTAGCGGGGGAGATGATGAGCAGTTCTTC. It translates to CASSGRTSGGDDEQFF.